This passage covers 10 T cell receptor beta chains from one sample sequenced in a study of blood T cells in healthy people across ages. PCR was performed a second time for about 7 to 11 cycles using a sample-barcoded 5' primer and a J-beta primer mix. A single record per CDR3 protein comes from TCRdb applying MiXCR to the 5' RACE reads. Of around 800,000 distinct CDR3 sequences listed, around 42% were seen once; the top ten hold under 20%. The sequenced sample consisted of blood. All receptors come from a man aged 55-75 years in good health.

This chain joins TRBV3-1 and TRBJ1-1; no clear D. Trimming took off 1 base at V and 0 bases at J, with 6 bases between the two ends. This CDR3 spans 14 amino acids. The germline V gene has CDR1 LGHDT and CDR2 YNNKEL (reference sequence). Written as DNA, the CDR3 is TGTGCCAGCAGCCAAGGCAGTTTGAACACTGAAGCTTTCTTT. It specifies CASSQGSLNTEAFF.

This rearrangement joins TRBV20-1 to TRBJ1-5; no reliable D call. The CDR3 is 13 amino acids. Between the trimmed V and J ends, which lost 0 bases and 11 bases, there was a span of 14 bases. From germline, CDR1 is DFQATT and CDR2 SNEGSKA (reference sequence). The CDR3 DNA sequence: TGCAGTGCTAGAGAGGGTGTAGTTACGGCCCAGCATTTT. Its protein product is CSAREGVVTAQHF.

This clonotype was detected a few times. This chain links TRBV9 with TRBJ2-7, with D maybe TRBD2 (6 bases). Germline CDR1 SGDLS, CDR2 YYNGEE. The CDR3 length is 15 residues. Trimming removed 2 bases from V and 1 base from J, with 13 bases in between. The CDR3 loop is CASSVGGGGSYEQYF. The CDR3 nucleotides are TGTGCCAGCAGCGTGGGGGGAGGCGGATCCTACGAGCAGTACTTC.

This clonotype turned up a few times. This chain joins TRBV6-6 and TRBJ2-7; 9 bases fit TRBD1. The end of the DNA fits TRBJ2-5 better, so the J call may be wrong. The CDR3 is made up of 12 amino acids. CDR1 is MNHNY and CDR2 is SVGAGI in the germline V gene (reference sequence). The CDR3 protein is CASRGQGLTQYF. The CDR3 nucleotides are TGTGCCAGCAGGGGACAGGGCTTGACCCAGTACTTC.

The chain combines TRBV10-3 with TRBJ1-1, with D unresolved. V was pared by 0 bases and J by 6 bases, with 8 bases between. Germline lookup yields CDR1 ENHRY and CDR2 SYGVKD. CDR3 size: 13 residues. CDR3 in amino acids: CAISESRTAEAFF. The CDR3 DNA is TGTGCCATCAGTGAGTCCAGGACGGCTGAAGCTTTCTTT.

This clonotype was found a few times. CDR3: CASSLSLPLNEQFF. The CDR3 coding sequence is TGCGCCAGCAGCTTGTCACTGCCCCTCAATGAGCAGTTCTTC. The gene calls are TRBV5-1 and TRBJ2-1, with D uncertain. The V gene lost 1 base and the J gene lost 6 bases, with 11 bases spanning the gap. The germline CDR1 and CDR2 sequences are SGHRS and YFSETQ. This CDR3 contains 14 residues.

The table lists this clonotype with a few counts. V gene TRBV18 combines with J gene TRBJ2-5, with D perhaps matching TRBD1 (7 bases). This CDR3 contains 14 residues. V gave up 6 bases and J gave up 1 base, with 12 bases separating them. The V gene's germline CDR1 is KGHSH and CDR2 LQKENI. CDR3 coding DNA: TGTGCCAGCTCGCGGGACAGAACCCAAGAGACCCAGTACTTC. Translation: CASSRDRTQETQYF.

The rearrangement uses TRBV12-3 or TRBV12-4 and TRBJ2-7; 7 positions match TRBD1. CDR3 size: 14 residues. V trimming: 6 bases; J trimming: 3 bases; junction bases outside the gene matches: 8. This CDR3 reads CASRSWTGGYEQYF. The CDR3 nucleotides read TGTGCCAGCAGGTCATGGACAGGAGGCTACGAGCAGTACTTC.

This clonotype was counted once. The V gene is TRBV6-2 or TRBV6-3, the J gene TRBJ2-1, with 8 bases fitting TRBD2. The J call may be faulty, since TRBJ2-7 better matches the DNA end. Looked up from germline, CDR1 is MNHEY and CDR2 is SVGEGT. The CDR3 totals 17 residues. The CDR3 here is CASSATEVSGVYNEQYF. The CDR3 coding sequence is TGTGCCAGCAGTGCCACCGAGGTTAGCGGGGTTTACAATGAGCAGTACTTC.

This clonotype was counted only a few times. CDR3 sequence reads: CASSLTEGEKLFF. The CDR3 DNA is TGTGCCAGCAGCTTAACGGAGGGGGAAAAACTGTTTTTT. The J gene is TRBJ1-4, the V gene TRBV11-3; a weak D match, TRBD1 (5 bases). The CDR3 totals 13 residues. CDR1 is SGHNT and CDR2 is YENEEA in the germline V gene. V gave up 2 bases and J gave up 8 bases, with 9 bases separating them.